This TCR beta chain emerged from a study of CD8+ T cells in alopecia areata. This clone occurred a few times. CDR1 and CDR2 from the germline V gene are SNHLY and FYNNEI. V was shortened by 6 bases and J by 4 bases, with 17 bases between the two germline ends. The CDR3 spans 15 residues. RNA was extracted and reverse transcribed into cDNA as the sequencing template. The repertoire was sequenced with immunoSEQ multiplex PCR; TCRdb's copy has only in-frame clones and lacks some. This table holds 15,000 to 20,000 clones, 50% to 70% found once. The treatment is: oral pan-JAK inhibitor, 5-10 mg twice daily. It was from alopecia areata patients that lesional scalp punch biopsies and peripheral blood were collected.

Sequences were derived from skin, sampled at week 4, from a patient treated with tofacitinib. This sequence was found in a human donor with alopecia areata. This rearrangement joins TRBV2 to TRBJ2-3, with D perhaps matching TRBD2 (5 bases). The CDR3 loop is CASRVAGLMADTQYF. DNA for the CDR3: TGTGCCAGCAGGGTCGCCGGACTCATGGCAGATACGCAGTATTTT.